This TCR beta chain was recovered during a study of blood T cells in healthy people across ages. Points from the study as a whole: Age advanced and TCR beta diversity per million T cells fell, roughly linearly. When set beside aged donors, long-lived donors presented more naive CD4+ cells and higher diversity.

This CDR3 is built from 15 residues. Trimming took 1 base from V and 0 from J, leaving 7 bases between them. CDR1 MNHNS and CDR2 SASEGT come from the germline V gene. Details on this clonotype: The target antigen is unknown.

A J-beta primer mix and a sample-barcoded 5' primer were used in a second PCR of about 7 to 12 cycles. Tags on each cDNA molecule came from a template-switch adaptor with 12 random nucleotides. TCRdb reprocessed the 5' RACE reads with MiXCR, giving one entry per CDR3 protein. The sample carries 1.5 million or so distinct CDR3 sequences, approximately 42% recorded once. The receptor's source is a woman aged 18-29 years in good health. The chain carries TRBV6-1 and TRBJ2-4; D remains unclear. The sequencing sample was made of blood. The CDR3 DNA reads TGTGCCAGCAGTGAAGGTCGGTTAGCCAAAAACATTCAGTACTTC. It codes for CASSEGRLAKNIQYF.